Listed here is a single T cell receptor (beta chain). The sample is drawn from a study of blood T cell repertoires in COVID-19. Study summary: COVID-19 samples, acute and convalescent, were from the United States, Italy and Spain.

Seattle patients were enrolled while actively infected and followed longitudinally. The V end lost 6 bases, the J end lost 0 bases, and 15 bases lay between the germline ends. Germline CDR1 MNHEY, CDR2 SVGEGT. The length of the CDR3 is 16 residues. Original data processing: Amplification with reference gene primers provided the estimates of nucleated cell counts. TCRdb's table, derived via immunoSEQ multiplex PCR, lists solely in-frame clones and lacks some. The V and J calls and clone size were taken over from that table, and D and trimming were inferred from the DNA. This sample carries 200,000 or so clones, roughly 92% of them seen once, and the ten largest clones take 0.75% to 1%.

The clonotype originates from a man in his sixties with COVID-19, enrolled during active disease. Sequencing input: peripheral blood. The chain links TRBV6-2 or TRBV6-3 to TRBJ1-3, with a weak D call TRBD1 (6 bases). The CDR3 is CASSPDSFLSGNTIYF. DNA for the CDR3: TGTGCCAGCAGCCCGGACAGCTTCCTCTCTGGAAACACCATATATTTT.